This T cell receptor (beta chain) was sequenced during a study of blood T cell repertoires in COVID-19. About the study: The cDNA or gDNA used as material had been derived from T cells, B-cell-depleted T cells, or PBMCs.

Authors' processing steps: Nucleated cell number was recorded as an estimate derived from reference gene primer amplification. Produced via immunoSEQ multiplex PCR; TCRdb's table is partial and in-frame only. Clone size and the V and J calls come from that table; the DNA yielded D and trimming. The sample records about 260,000 clones, 80% to 90% being singletons. J was trimmed by 7 bases and V by 9 bases; bases with no gene match: 10. Germline V lookup: CDR1 SNHLY, CDR2 FYNNEI. CDR3 length: 13 amino acids. This clone was seen a few times. This TCR came from a woman between 40 and 55 years old with acute or convalescent COVID-19. Material for sequencing was peripheral blood. The J gene is TRBJ1-1, the V gene TRBV2; 8 nucleotides match TRBD1. CDR3 in DNA: TGTGCCAGGGAGGACAGGGCGAGAGGTGAAGCTTTCTTT. Translated, it gives CAREDRARGEAFF.